This T cell receptor (beta chain) was found in a study of cytomegalovirus exposure and HLA in healthy donors. With regard to this clone: Its antigen is currently unknown.

CDR1 and CDR2 from the germline V gene are MNHNS and SASEGT. Trimming removed 4 bases from V and 3 bases from J; junction bases left unmatched: 4. The CDR3 runs to 14 residues. Study-level results: V- and J-gene trimming of TCR beta was linked (in a later analysis) to a missense DCLRE1C variant. Information on immune exposure was restricted to one variable (CMV serostatus).

It was healthy bone marrow donors who served as donors. Primers included in the PCR were 60 Vbeta and 13 Jbeta primers. Assay: immunoSEQ multiplex PCR; the TCRdb copy retains only in-frame clones and omits some. The record lists approximately 110,000 clones, of which the ten most abundant hold roughly 2.5%. This sequence originates from a young man in good health and CMV-seronegative. Sequenced input: PBMCs. J is TRBJ2-7 and V is TRBV6-1; 9 bases are a match to TRBD1. CDR3 DNA sequence: TGTGCCAGCAGTGTTCGGGACAGGGACTACGAGCAGTACTTC. This codes for CASSVRDRDYEQYF.